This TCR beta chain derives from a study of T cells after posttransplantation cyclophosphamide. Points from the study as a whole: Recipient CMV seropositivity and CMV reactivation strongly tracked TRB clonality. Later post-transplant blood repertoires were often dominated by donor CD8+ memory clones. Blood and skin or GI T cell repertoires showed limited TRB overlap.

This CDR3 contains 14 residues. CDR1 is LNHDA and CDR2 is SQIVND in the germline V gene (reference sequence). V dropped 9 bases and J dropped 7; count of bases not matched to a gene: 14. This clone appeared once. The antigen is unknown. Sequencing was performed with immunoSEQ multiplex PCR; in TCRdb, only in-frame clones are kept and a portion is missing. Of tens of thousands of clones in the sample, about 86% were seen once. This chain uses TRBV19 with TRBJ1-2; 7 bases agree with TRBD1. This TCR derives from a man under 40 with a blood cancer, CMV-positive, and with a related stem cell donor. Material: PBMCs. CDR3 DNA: TGTGCCAGCCATTCCGGACAGGCCCGACGTGGCTACACCTTC. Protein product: CASHSGQARRGYTF.